This is a list of T cell receptor beta chains from one sample in a study of blood T cell repertoires in COVID-19. Only in-frame clones appear in the TCRdb table, and some are missing; sequencing was by immunoSEQ multiplex PCR. The sample lists approximately 200,000 clones, 75% to 90% occurring once. Sequencing was done on a sample of peripheral blood. Receptor source: a human donor with active or convalescent COVID-19. The donor label of this sample is uncertain. Each CDR3 is given with its conserved first and last residue. The D gene is left open where the match is weak.

D gene,V gene,CDR3 protein
-,TRBV19,CASSIGQAGDTQYF
-,TRBV7-9,CASSLLLGRGTGELFF
-,TRBV5-4,CASKLGNSPLHF
-,TRBV2,CASISPGYEQYF
-,TRBV5-4,CASSLDRATGELFF
-,TRBV5-4,CASSPEGANEQFF
-,TRBV30,CAWSLGNYGYTF
-,TRBV2,CASSGRTAGNEQFF
-,TRBV9,CASSVGGNTPGNTIYF
TRBD1,TRBV12-3/TRBV12-4,CATRDSLKNIQYF
-,TRBV6-2/TRBV6-3,CASSYRKFVSPLHF
-,TRBV10-3,CAISPTGRADGYTF
-,TRBV25-1,CATQPRGPNEQYF
-,TRBV30,CAWSVPHVTGTGYEQYF
-,TRBV6-6,CASYNREAAVTEAFF
TRBD2,TRBV4-1,CASSQELAGGLSSYEQYF
-,TRBV4-2,CASSQVGGQSFYEQYF
TRBD1,TRBV5-1,CASSLTGDSNQPQHF
TRBD2,TRBV12-5,CASGTSGGSGEQYF
-,TRBV19,CASREGQLSYNEQFF
-,TRBV3-1/TRBV3-2,CASSLGSSIDTQYF
TRBD2,TRBV19,CASKSLLAGDPGELFF
TRBD1,TRBV6-5,CASRQTGGRGGYTF
TRBD1,TRBV15,CATASGTGAGGNQPQHF
-,TRBV21-1,CASSKGGTGSYEQYF
-,TRBV9,CASSVDQGNTGELFF
-,TRBV10-3,CAISASTGSYEQYF
-,TRBV25-1,CASSEEGVTGNTEAFF
TRBD2,TRBV3-1/TRBV3-2,CASSQRVRGSLLDNEQFF
-,TRBV2,CASSSEGNIQYF
TRBD1,TRBV10-3,CAIMGATGMNTEAFF
-,TRBV7-2,CASSLGLPSFSAGELFF
TRBD1,TRBV3-1/TRBV3-2,CASSPFRDRGGGYTF
-,TRBV6-5,CASSYRTNQETQYF
-,TRBV30,CAWERTNEKLFF
TRBD1,TRBV6-4,CASSAGQGSNSPLHF
-,TRBV12-3/TRBV12-4,CASSLLGNEQYF
-,TRBV18,CASSPPSPGGQETQYF
TRBD1,TRBV2,CASYPITGGRPGELFF
TRBD2,TRBV2,CASSEASGGTYEQYF
-,TRBV18,CASSPDSQTSASPLHF
-,TRBV7-2,CASSLFSGSPNTGELFF
TRBD1,TRBV7-7,CASSQGTGEYYEQYF
TRBD2,TRBV14,CASSPSAGVVWETQYF
TRBD1,TRBV5-1,CASSSGTVFGNTIYF